This TCR beta chain comes out of a study of CD8 T cells in ankylosing spondylitis. Study-wide results and limits: Significant enrichment of disease-linked clones was reported in matched ankylosing spondylitis synovial fluid. Some motif variants were previously reported in reactive arthritis synovial fluid and blood. Seemingly characteristic of ankylosing spondylitis blood was a TCR beta motif consisting of eight highly homologous variants. Clones linked with disease were CD8+ and fairly uncommon in the peripheral blood.

This clonotype was picked up many times. Its specificity is not known. TCRdb passed the 5' RACE reads through MiXCR, listing each CDR3 protein once. The sample includes 150,000 to 200,000 distinct CDR3 sequences, roughly 30% of them seen just once. Trimming left V 2 bases short and J 5 bases short, with 19 bases between. Germline loops: CDR1 LGHDT, CDR2 YNNKEL (reference sequence). The CDR3 consists of 17 residues. This clonotype was sampled from a male donor with ankylosing spondylitis. Sequenced: synovial fluid, either unsorted or a sorted T cell fraction (not recorded which). The gene calls are TRBV3-1 and TRBJ2-1; no clear D. This CDR3 reads CASSQLRSRTQHNEQFF. As DNA, the CDR3 is TGTGCCAGCAGCCAACTAAGATCCCGGACCCAACACAATGAGCAGTTCTTC.